These T cell receptor beta chains were read from a single sample in a study of blood T cell repertoires in COVID-19. The method was immunoSEQ multiplex PCR; TCRdb's version includes in-frame clones alone and lacks a portion of them. The sample consists of about 140,000 clones, around 87% of them appearing once. The sample comprised peripheral blood. These receptors came from a man in his fifties or sixties with active COVID-19. The CDR3 runs from the conserved cysteine through the conserved F or W. A D gene is named only where the DNA matches it firmly. The listing skips clone size in some rows; elsewhere it reads once, few, many or a size class.

j_call clone_size d_call v_call cdr3_nt cdr3_aa
TRBJ2-5 - TRBD1 TRBV6-5 TGTGCCAGCAGTCTCATGACAGGGCCCCAAGAGACCCAGTACTTC CASSLMTGPQETQYF
TRBJ1-6 - - TRBV3-1/TRBV3-2 TGTGCCAGCAGCCCTAAACTGGGCGATCCACCCCTCCACTTT CASSPKLGDPPLHF
TRBJ1-5 few TRBD1 TRBV5-4 TGTGCCAGCAGCGATGGGACAGATAATCAGCCCCAGCATTTT CASSDGTDNQPQHF
TRBJ2-4 - - TRBV3-1/TRBV3-2 TGTGCCACCCAGACTAAGAGCGGTTCGAACATTCAGTACTTC CATQTKSGSNIQYF
TRBJ1-1 - - TRBV19 TGTGCCAGTAGTCAGGGTACAAGCACTGAAGCTTTCTTT CASSQGTSTEAFF
TRBJ2-3 once TRBD2 TRBV5-1 TGCGCCAGCAGCTTTAGCGGGGGGGCCATTCCGGGGTATTTT CASSFSGGAIPGYF
TRBJ2-2 - TRBD2 TRBV7-3 TGTGCCAGCAGCTTTAGCGGGGGGGCCTATGGAAACACCGGGGAGCTGTTTTTT CASSFSGGAYGNTGELFF
TRBJ2-7 few - TRBV4-1 TGCGCCAGCAGCCAAGTTCTAAGGGGAGGCGAGCAGTACTTC CASSQVLRGGEQYF
TRBJ1-1 - - TRBV14 TGTGCCAGCAGCCAAGGGCACACTGAAGCTTTCTTT CASSQGHTEAFF
TRBJ1-1 - TRBD1 TRBV5-6 TGTGCCAGCAGCGCGGGACAGTTTGAAGCTTTCTTT CASSAGQFEAFF
TRBJ2-7 - - TRBV9 TGTGCCAGCAGCCCCGGGTCCTACGAGCAGTACTTC CASSPGSYEQYF
TRBJ2-7 - TRBD1 TRBV5-1 TGCGCCAGCAGCTTGCCGGGACAGGGAGACGAGCAGTACTTC CASSLPGQGDEQYF
TRBJ2-1 - TRBD2 TRBV19 TGTGCCAGTAGTCCCCGGGAGGCGGCCTACAATGAGCAGTTCTTC CASSPREAAYNEQFF
TRBJ2-2 - - TRBV9 TGTGCCAGCAGCGTAGAGGGGGGGCGTCGGCTGTTTTTT CASSVEGGRRLFF
TRBJ2-1 - TRBD2 TRBV19 TGTGCCAGTAGTACCCTGGGAGGGCGGGGCACCTCCTACAATGAGCAGTTCTTC CASSTLGGRGTSYNEQFF
TRBJ2-2 - - TRBV14 TGTGCCAGCAGCCCGCGATTCGGTATCGGGGAGCTGTTTTTT CASSPRFGIGELFF
TRBJ2-5 - - TRBV5-6 TGTGCCAGCAGCGCATTAGGAGGGTTCGGGGAGACCCAGTACTTC CASSALGGFGETQYF
TRBJ2-7 few TRBD2 TRBV20-1 TGCAGTGCTAGTCGGACTAGCGGGGGGTTGGCCCCCGAGCAGTACTTC CSASRTSGGLAPEQYF
TRBJ2-5 - - TRBV29-1 TGCAGCGTTGTCGGCCAGGGTCTCCAAGAGACCCAGTACTTC CSVVGQGLQETQYF
TRBJ2-1 - TRBD1 TRBV19 TGTGCCAGTAGTAGCCGTGGGACAGGGGCCTACAATGAGCAGTTCTTC CASSSRGTGAYNEQFF
TRBJ1-2 - - TRBV6-5 TGTGCCAGCAGGCGAACGGACTATGGCTACACCTTC CASRRTDYGYTF
TRBJ2-1 - TRBD1 TRBV19 TGTGCCAGTAGTATCAGTTCAGGGGGCAATGAGCAGTTCTTC CASSISSGGNEQFF
TRBJ2-2 - TRBD1 TRBV27 TGTGCCAGCAGGAGCGGACAGGGCGACACCGGGGAGCTGTTTTTT CASRSGQGDTGELFF
TRBJ1-4 - - TRBV29-1 TGCAGCGTTGCTAAAGGGGGGGGGCGAGAAAAACTGTTTTTT CSVAKGGGREKLFF
TRBJ2-2 - TRBD2 TRBV9 TGTGCCAGCAGCGTAGAAGCGGGGAGGAGGGCCGGGGAGCTGTTTTTT CASSVEAGRRAGELFF
TRBJ2-2 - TRBD1 TRBV25-1 TGTGCCAGCAGTGACCCGGCGGGGACAGGACCTAACACCGGGGAGCTGTTTTTT CASSDPAGTGPNTGELFF
TRBJ1-4 - - TRBV7-2 TGTGCCAGCAGCCAAACTAATGAAAAACTGTTTTTT CASSQTNEKLFF
TRBJ2-7 - TRBD1 TRBV3-1/TRBV3-2 TGTGCCAGCAGCCAAGCCCGACAGGGGAGCTACGAGCAGTACTTC CASSQARQGSYEQYF
TRBJ1-6 - - TRBV3-1/TRBV3-2 TGTGCCAGCAGCCGGGGGACATCCAATTCACCCCTCCACTTT CASSRGTSNSPLHF
TRBJ2-5 - TRBD2 TRBV30 TGTGCCTGGAGTTCTCCTTATTCCGGGACTATCAGAGAGACCCAGTACTTC CAWSSPYSGTIRETQYF
TRBJ2-3 - TRBD2 TRBV3-1/TRBV3-2 TGTGCCAGCAGCCAAGCTTGGACTAGCGGGGGATGGCAAGGTACGCAGTATTTT CASSQAWTSGGWQGTQYF
TRBJ2-5 - TRBD2 TRBV3-1/TRBV3-2 TGTGCCAGCAGCCAAGGAGCAACTAGCGGGCATAGGGCCCAGTACTTC CASSQGATSGHRAQYF
TRBJ2-7 - TRBD1 TRBV29-1 TGCAGCGTCACCCAGGGGGCAGGGACGGAGCAGTACTTC CSVTQGAGTEQYF
TRBJ2-7 - - TRBV12-2 TGTGCAAGTCGCTATACTAGCGGGGGGGCCGGGGAGCAGTACTTC CASRYTSGGAGEQYF
TRBJ2-5 - - TRBV5-1 TGCGCCAGCAGCTTGGTGACGGGGGTCTTTAAGACCCAGTACTTC CASSLVTGVFKTQYF
TRBJ2-2 - - TRBV3-1/TRBV3-2 TGTGCCAGCAGCCGCATAGGCGGTTCCGGGGAGCTGTTTTTT CASSRIGGSGELFF
TRBJ1-1 - - TRBV12-3/TRBV12-4 TGTGCCAGCAGTTTATGGGGCGCTGAAGCTTTCTTT CASSLWGAEAFF
TRBJ1-2 - TRBD1 TRBV7-8 TGTGCCAGCACCTTTTCGATGGACAGGAGGGGCGGCTACACCTTC CASTFSMDRRGGYTF
TRBJ1-1 - - TRBV12-3/TRBV12-4 TGTGCCAGCAGTTTTGGAGCCACTGAAGCTTTCTTT CASSFGATEAFF
TRBJ2-7 - - TRBV5-6 TGTGCCAGCAGCTACAACTACCACTACGAGCAGTACTTC CASSYNYHYEQYF
TRBJ2-7 - TRBD1 TRBV19 TGTGCCAGTAGGCAGGACAGGGGAGGCTCCTACGAGCAGTACTTC CASRQDRGGSYEQYF
TRBJ2-2 - - TRBV13 TGTGCCAGCAGCCTCCCGGGCGGGCAGGGAGGCACCGGGGAGCTGTTTTTT CASSLPGGQGGTGELFF
TRBJ2-2 - - TRBV27 TGTGCCAGCAGCCATAACAGGGTGGGCACCGGGGAGCTGTTTTTT CASSHNRVGTGELFF
TRBJ1-2 once TRBD1 TRBV7-2 TGTGCCAGCAGCTTGGGACAGGGAGCCTATGGCTACACCTTC CASSLGQGAYGYTF
TRBJ1-1 - TRBD1 TRBV5-4 TGTGCCAGCAGCTTTCGACAGGGGAAGGCTGAAGCTTTCTTT CASSFRQGKAEAFF
TRBJ1-5 - - TRBV9 TGTGCCAGCAGCCCTGGCGGGAGCAATCAGCCCCAGCATTTT CASSPGGSNQPQHF